These 11 T cell receptor beta chains originate from one sample sequenced in a study of blood T cell repertoires in COVID-19. Profiled with immunoSEQ multiplex PCR; TCRdb holds only in-frame clones, not every one. In the table there are approximately 190,000 clones, 84% of which are singletons. Sequenced: PBMCs or T cells enriched from blood (not recorded which). Receptor source: a woman in her thirties who had been exposed to COVID-19.

This clone occurred once. V gene TRBV5-1 combines with J gene TRBJ1-1; TRBD1 aligns across 9 bases. Germline CDR1 reads SGHRS; CDR2 reads YFSETQ. V gave up 6 bases and J gave up 6 bases; unmatched junction bases: 9. The CDR3 is made up of 14 amino acids. The CDR3 DNA sequence: TGCGCCAGCACCCGAGCGGGGACAGGGTCTGAAGCTTTCTTT. Amino acids: CASTRAGTGSEAFF.

This clone was recorded a few times. The V call is TRBV19, the J call TRBJ1-6; 9 positions agree with TRBD1. The CDR3 extends over 20 amino acids. Germline V gene data show CDR1 as LNHDA and CDR2 as SQIVND (reference sequence). V lost 4 bases to trimming and J lost 1 base; unmatched junction nucleotides: 14. CDR3 region: CASSRSPGQGIRSYNSPLHF. CDR3 DNA: TGTGCCAGTAGTAGATCTCCGGGACAGGGAATAAGGTCCTATAATTCACCCCTCCACTTT.

This clone was detected once. Germline is not matched at one junction end, which may reflect a read error. This sequence joins TRBV29-1 and TRBJ2-7; D perhaps matches TRBD1 (5 bases). Germline assignment: CDR1 SQVTM and CDR2 ANQGSEA. The CDR3 covers 8 residues. The CDR3 DNA is TGCAGCGTTGATGGACACTTGTTC. Its protein product is CSVDGHLF.

V is TRBV6-5 and J is TRBJ1-2; D possibly corresponds to TRBD1 (5 bases). The CDR3 consists of 12 residues. CDR1 and CDR2 (germline): MNHEY, SVGAGI. The V end lost 4 bases, the J end lost 7 bases, and 10 bases lay between the germline ends. DNA for the CDR3: TGTGCCAGCAGTTTTGGTCAGGGTGGCTACACCTTC. Its protein product is CASSFGQGGYTF.

The V call is TRBV10-3, the J call TRBJ1-1; D is uncertain. CDR1 is ENHRY and CDR2 is SYGVKD in the germline V gene. The CDR3 is 14 amino acids. V was shortened by 8 bases and J by 4 bases, with 17 bases between the two germline ends. The CDR3 region is CAIRYDLRGTEAFF. CDR3 nucleotides: TGTGCCATCCGCTACGACCTTCGCGGCACTGAAGCTTTCTTT.

The chain employs TRBV9 and TRBJ2-3, with D possibly being TRBD1 (6 bases). There are 16 residues in the CDR3. The V and J ends lost 3 bases and 2 bases respectively, with 16 bases between them. Germline-derived CDR1 and CDR2 are SGDLS and YYNGEE. CDR3 sequence reads: CASSEQGSGLTDTQYF. The CDR3 region has the DNA TGTGCCAGCAGCGAACAGGGATCTGGGCTCACAGATACGCAGTATTTT. The entire variable domain, with the rest obtained from reference TRBV9 and TRBJ2-3, is as follows: DSGVTQTPKHLITATGQRVTLRCSPRSGDLSVYWYQQSLDQGLQFLIQYYNGEERAKGNILERFSAQQFPDLHSELNLSSLELGDSALYFCASSEQGSGLTDTQYFGPGTRLTVL.

The chain employs TRBV19 and TRBJ1-6; D gene uncertain. This CDR3 contains 16 residues. Trimming left V 5 bases short and J 7 bases short, with 18 bases between. The germline V gene has CDR1 LNHDA and CDR2 SQIVND (reference sequence). The CDR3 nucleotides read TGTGCCAGTAGTCCCCGAGCAACGACGGGAAATTCACCCCTCCACTTT. Its protein product is CASSPRATTGNSPLHF.

This chain uses TRBV5-1 with TRBJ2-1, with D possibly being TRBD2 (6 bases). In germline, CDR1 is SGHRS, CDR2 YFSETQ. This CDR3 has 16 residues. The V end was cut by 0 bases, the J end by 8 bases, with 18 bases between. Here the CDR3 DNA reads TGCGCCAGCAGCTTGGCTTTTCGCGGGGCCCTACATGAGCAGTTCTTC. This codes for CASSLAFRGALHEQFF.

V and J are TRBV7-2 and TRBJ1-5; 7 bases line up with TRBD1. This CDR3 spans 17 amino acids. Germline lookup yields CDR1 SGHTA and CDR2 FQGNSA. V lost 5 bases to trimming and J lost 1 base; unmatched junction nucleotides: 11. The CDR3 is CASSGNTGVGSNQPQHF. CDR3 coding DNA: TGTGCCAGCAGCGGTAATACAGGGGTTGGGAGCAATCAGCCCCAGCATTTT.

The chain carries TRBV5-4 and TRBJ2-7; 8 nucleotides line up with TRBD1. The CDR3 is 14 amino acids. Germline loops: CDR1 SGHNT, CDR2 YYREEE (reference sequence). Unmatched junction bases numbered 5, after V lost 4 bases and J lost 2 bases. DNA for the CDR3: TGTGCCAGCAGCGCCGGGACAGGAGCCTACGAGCAGTACTTC. It encodes CASSAGTGAYEQYF.

The J gene is TRBJ1-4, the V gene TRBV18, with unresolved D. Trimming cost V 1 base and J 5 bases, with 14 bases left between them. Germline CDR1 and CDR2: KGHSH and LQKENI. This CDR3 has 16 residues. CDR3 coding DNA: TGTGCCAGCTCACCACGGGCAGATGGAACCAATGAAAAACTGTTTTTT. Amino acids: CASSPRADGTNEKLFF.